This TCR beta chain was sequenced in a study of radiotherapy plus CTLA-4 blockade in lung cancer. Study background: Among all patients, 15% to 20% showed objective responses, while 30% to 35% had disease control.

CDR3 length: 13 amino acids. The junction had 5 bases not matched to a gene; V was cut back by 5 bases and J by 6 bases. CDR1 SGHNT and CDR2 YENEEA come from the germline V gene. Repertoires were generated with immunoSEQ multiplex PCR, while TCRdb's copy carries only in-frame clones and drops some. The profile covers 85,000 to 90,000 clones, with more than 75% appearing a single time and over 15% taken by the ten largest. Note on this clone: As yet, its antigen is unknown.

General study results and limits: Dynamics of early blood T cell clones, together with interferon-beta, were reportedly the best predictors of response. Clones derived from tumor TCRs expanded in blood after radiotherapy plus ipilimumab.

This receptor was obtained from a human donor with non-small cell lung cancer that progressed on radiotherapy plus ipilimumab. J is TRBJ2-5 and V is TRBV11-3; 8 bases line up with TRBD1. Sequences were derived from peripheral blood, sampled from a patient treated with radiotherapy plus ipilimumab. Here the CDR3 DNA reads TGTGCCAGCAGCCCGGACAGGGCACAGACCCAGTACTTC. Its translation: CASSPDRAQTQYF.